The 2 T cell receptor beta chains listed next were all sequenced from one sample in a study of cytomegalovirus exposure and HLA in healthy donors. The PCR made use of 60 Vbeta and 13 Jbeta primers. Some clones are missing from TCRdb's copy, which holds only in-frame ones; the method was immunoSEQ multiplex PCR. This sample carries approximately 110,000 clones, over 75% of them seen once, and the ten largest clones take roughly 13%. The material sequenced was PBMCs. These receptors all come from a woman in her thirties or forties in good health and CMV-seropositive.

The chain combines TRBV2 with TRBJ2-3; no reliable D call. The ends were cut back, 1 base at V and 0 bases at J, with 8 bases in the middle. This CDR3 is 15 amino acids long. Per germline, CDR1 SNHLY and CDR2 FYNNEI. The CDR3 reads CASSEGLLSTDTQYF. The CDR3, as DNA: TGTGCCAGCAGTGAAGGGTTACTTAGCACAGATACGCAGTATTTT.

The CDR3 loop reads CASSSPTGGWTDTQYF. CDR3 in DNA: TGTGCCAGCAGCTCACCGACAGGGGGTTGGACAGATACGCAGTATTTT. This chain uses TRBV13 with TRBJ2-3; 9 positions match TRBD1. Per the germline V gene, CDR1 is PRHDT and CDR2 is FYEKMQ (reference sequence). The V and J ends lost 4 bases and 3 bases, in that order; junction bases with no gene match: 8. This CDR3 is built from 16 residues.